These 21 T cell receptor beta chains were sequenced from one sample in a study of shared clonotypes between healthy human individuals. TCRdb's table, derived via immunoSEQ multiplex PCR, lists solely in-frame clones and lacks some. The sample shows 490,000 or so clones, around 80% of them seen only once. Input material: PBMCs. The source of these receptors is a woman between 35 and 50 years old in good health. Some clones in this sample may be carry-over from other donors' samples.

V and J are TRBV28 and TRBJ2-4, with TRBD1 matching over 8 bases. Germline assignment: CDR1 MDHEN and CDR2 SYDVKM. CDR3 length: 15 residues. With 5 bases clipped from V and 4 bases from J, the junction kept 7 bases outside the gene matches. The DNA for the CDR3 is TGTGCCAGCAGTCCCTTGGGGGACAGGAAAAACATTCAGTACTTC. It encodes CASSPLGDRKNIQYF.

The genes are TRBV5-1 and TRBJ2-7, with 7 bases lining up with TRBD1. Germline CDR1 SGHRS, CDR2 YFSETQ. J gave up 3 bases and V 0 bases, and 12 bases lay outside the gene matches. The CDR3 length is 17 residues. The CDR3 region is CASSLDQRQGENYEQYF. Here the CDR3 DNA reads TGCGCCAGCAGCTTGGATCAGAGACAGGGCGAAAACTACGAGCAGTACTTC.

This clone was seen once. CDR3 in amino acids: CASSREADGNTIYF. The DNA for the CDR3 is TGCGCCAGCAGCAGAGAGGCAGATGGAAACACCATATATTTT. V is TRBV5-1 and J is TRBJ1-3, with no clear D. This CDR3 comprises 14 residues. Trimming pared 4 bases from V and 3 bases from J, leaving 11 bases between. Germline lookup yields CDR1 SGHRS and CDR2 YFSETQ.

This chain links TRBV5-4 with TRBJ2-3; 12 positions agree with TRBD2. CDR3 length: 16 amino acids. Unmatched junction bases numbered 6, after V lost 4 bases and J lost 3 bases. CDR1 and CDR2 from the germline V gene are SGHNT and YYREEE (reference sequence). For the CDR3, the DNA is TGTGCCAGCAGCGTGCGACTAGCGGGAGCGACAGATACGCAGTATTTT. This gives the protein CASSVRLAGATDTQYF.

The V call is TRBV18, the J call TRBJ2-5; tentatively, D is TRBD1 (6 bases). The J call may not be correct, given that the DNA end is closer to TRBJ2-7. This CDR3 region has 14 residues. Germline lookup yields CDR1 KGHSH and CDR2 LQKENI. The CDR3: CASSPRQVSYEQYF. CDR3 sequence (DNA): TGTGCCAGCTCACCCCGACAGGTATCCTACGAGCAGTACTTC.

The J gene is TRBJ2-3, the V gene TRBV2; 9 bases map to TRBD1. Germline lookup yields CDR1 SNHLY and CDR2 FYNNEI. The CDR3 runs to 15 residues. With V trimmed by 4 bases and J by 3 bases, 5 bases remained unmatched. The CDR3 spells CASSGDRASTDTQYF. In DNA form, the CDR3 reads TGTGCCAGCAGTGGGGACAGGGCTAGTACAGATACGCAGTATTTT.

The J gene is TRBJ2-5, the V gene TRBV28, with 12 nucleotides matching TRBD1. Looked up from germline, CDR1 is MDHEN and CDR2 is SYDVKM. The V segment lost 1 base and the J segment 5 bases; nucleotides outside the gene matches: 5. This CDR3 is 16 amino acids long. In DNA form, the CDR3 reads TGTGCCAGCAGTTTATTTGGGACAGGGGGCTTGGAGACCCAGTACTTC. Protein: CASSLFGTGGLETQYF.

This clone has a handful of counts. This sequence joins TRBV7-2 and TRBJ1-4, with D uncertain. CDR1 and CDR2 (germline): SGHTA, FQGNSA. The CDR3 is 13 residues long. Trimming removed 5 bases at V and 7 bases at J, with 11 bases between. CDR3 amino acids: CASSPPTSEKLFF. The CDR3 region has the DNA TGTGCCAGCAGCCCCCCGACGTCTGAAAAACTGTTTTTT.

This chain links TRBV19 with TRBJ2-7, with 9 bases aligning to TRBD2. The CDR3 totals 15 residues. The V gene's germline CDR1 is LNHDA and CDR2 SQIVND (reference sequence). Trimming cost V 3 bases and J 1 base; bases outside gene matches: 4. As DNA, the CDR3 is TGTGCCAGTAGTATGCGGGGGGGAGAGTCCTACGAGCAGTACTTC. This gives the protein CASSMRGGESYEQYF.

This chain connects TRBV7-9 to TRBJ2-7; D uncertain. Germline lookup yields CDR1 SEHNR and CDR2 FQNEAQ (reference sequence). Between the trimmed V and J ends, which lost 7 bases and 3 bases, there was a span of 13 bases. The CDR3 loop spans 13 amino acids. The CDR3 spells CASTPTTGYEQYF. DNA for the CDR3: TGTGCCAGCACCCCCACCACCGGCTACGAGCAGTACTTC.

The chain links TRBV27 to TRBJ2-1; TRBD2 aligns across 7 bases. Germline CDR1 is MNHEY and CDR2 is SMNVEV (reference sequence). V shed 6 bases, J shed 4 bases, and the junction held 9 bases outside the gene matches. The CDR3 loop spans 15 amino acids. The CDR3 DNA reads TGTGCCAGCAGATACGAGAGCGGGACTTACAATGAGCAGTTCTTC. Encoded protein: CASRYESGTYNEQFF.

The genes are TRBV5-1 and TRBJ1-1; D not certain. V was trimmed by 0 bases and J by 3 bases, leaving 12 bases between them. The CDR3 consists of 15 residues. Germline loops: CDR1 SGHRS, CDR2 YFSETQ. CDR3 nucleotide sequence: TGCGCCAGCAGCTTGGAAAGAGCCCCAGACACTGAAGCTTTCTTT. It translates to CASSLERAPDTEAFF.

CDR3 region: CASSLDRGGEQFF. The CDR3 region has the DNA TGTGCCAGCAGCTTGGACAGGGGGGGTGAGCAGTTCTTC. The V and J genes are TRBV11-2 and TRBJ2-1; 10 nucleotides align to TRBD1. With 3 bases clipped from V and 9 bases from J, the junction kept 2 bases outside the gene matches. The CDR3 is made up of 13 amino acids. In germline, CDR1 is SGHAT, CDR2 FQNNGV.

The J gene is TRBJ1-2, the V gene TRBV6-1, with 9 bases fitting TRBD1. V shed 3 bases and J 5 bases; nucleotides not matched to a gene: 4. The V gene's germline CDR1 is MNHNS and CDR2 SASEGT. There are 14 residues in the CDR3. The CDR3 coding sequence is TGTGCCAGCAGTGAGGACAGGGGAAGATATGGCTACACCTTC. Amino acids: CASSEDRGRYGYTF.

This clone was counted many times. The chain is built from TRBV6-1 and TRBJ1-2, with D tentatively TRBD1 (5 bases). This CDR3 is 15 amino acids long. V was cut by 1 base and J by 4 bases, with 13 bases left in between. CDR1 is MNHNS, CDR2 SASEGT, per germline. In nucleotides, the CDR3 is TGTGCCAGCAGTGAAGGGCCGGGACGCCGCTATGGCTACACCTTC. As protein: CASSEGPGRRYGYTF.

V gene TRBV28 combines with J gene TRBJ1-4; maybe TRBD1 (6 bases). Germline V lookup: CDR1 MDHEN, CDR2 SYDVKM. The germline V and J ends were trimmed by 3 bases and 7 bases, with 12 bases remaining between them. The CDR3 sequence is 14 residues long. The CDR3 coding sequence is TGTGCCAGCAGTTTCGGGGGGCGGAGTGAAAAACTGTTTTTT. Translation: CASSFGGRSEKLFF.

This clone was found once. The chain joins TRBV27 to TRBJ2-7; 7 positions agree with TRBD1. CDR1 and CDR2 from the germline V gene are MNHEY and SMNVEV (reference sequence). The CDR3 contains 13 residues. Trimming took 9 bases from V and 7 from J; bases not matched to a gene: 12. CDR3: CASRPGQPGEQYF. The CDR3, as DNA: TGTGCCAGTAGGCCGGGACAGCCCGGAGAGCAGTACTTC.

In nucleotides, the CDR3 is TGTGCCAGCAGAGCACAGGGGGCTTTGACTGAAGCTTTCTTT. This translates into CASRAQGALTEAFF. This chain uses TRBV2 with TRBJ1-1; 9 bases align to TRBD1. The CDR3 loop spans 14 amino acids. With V trimmed by 6 bases and J by 5 bases, 7 bases remained unmatched. The germline gives CDR1 SNHLY, CDR2 FYNNEI.

The V gene is TRBV4-2, the J gene TRBJ2-2; D is possibly TRBD2 (6 bases). Trimming pared 1 base from V and 3 bases from J, leaving 9 bases between. CDR3 length: 15 amino acids. Germline CDR1 reads LGHNA; CDR2 reads YNFKEQ. The CDR3 region is CASSQVREHTGELFF. The DNA for the CDR3 is TGTGCCAGCAGCCAAGTCCGGGAGCACACCGGGGAGCTGTTTTTT.

The genes are TRBV12-5 and TRBJ2-7; D may be TRBD2 (5 bases). This CDR3 spans 15 amino acids. Germline V gene data show CDR1 as LGHNT and CDR2 as FRNRAP. V was clipped by 0 bases and J by 2 bases, with 11 bases between them. The DNA for the CDR3 is TGTGCTAGTGGTTTGGTGTGGGGAGTTCCCTACGAGCAGTACTTC. Residues: CASGLVWGVPYEQYF.

This chain connects TRBV19 to TRBJ1-5; a weak D match, TRBD1 (5 bases). The germline V gene has CDR1 LNHDA and CDR2 SQIVND (reference sequence). V lost 3 bases, J lost 4 bases, and 13 bases lay in between. This CDR3 has 15 amino acids. The CDR3 sequence: CASSIGTTPNQPQHF. The CDR3 DNA sequence: TGTGCCAGTAGTATCGGGACCACCCCAAATCAGCCCCAGCATTTT.